Below are 7 T cell receptor beta chains sequenced from a single sample in a study of T cell responses to AZD1222 COVID-19 vaccine. Clones were read by immunoSEQ multiplex PCR, and TCRdb kept only the in-frame ones, dropping some. This sample yields 100,000 to 150,000 clones, of which approximately 85% are seen a single time; roughly 4% belongs to the top ten. The sample was peripheral blood, taken 28 days after the second AZD1222 dose. The receptors were gathered from an adult who received the AZD1222 COVID-19 vaccine.

This chain joins TRBV5-1 and TRBJ1-6, with 7 nucleotides matching TRBD1. Per the germline V gene, CDR1 is SGHRS and CDR2 is YFSETQ. Unmatched junction bases numbered 9, after V lost 4 bases and J lost 8 bases. The CDR3 contains 15 residues. The CDR3 spells CASSQWTGQDSPLHF. In DNA form, the CDR3 reads TGCGCCAGCAGCCAATGGACAGGACAGGATTCACCCCTCCACTTT.

This chain joins TRBV7-8 and TRBJ2-1; the match to TRBD2 covers 9 bases. CDR1 SGHVS and CDR2 FQNEAQ come from the germline V gene. The CDR3 spans 15 residues. V was clipped by 4 bases and J by 5 bases; unmatched bases: 6. In DNA, the CDR3 is TGTGCCAGCAGCTCCAGCGGGGGGCTGAACAATGAGCAGTTCTTC. It codes for CASSSSGGLNNEQFF. Combining the CDR3 with reference TRBV7-8 and TRBJ2-1 gives the whole variable domain GAGVSQSPRYKVAKRGQDVALRCDPISGHVSLFWYQQALGQGPEFLTYFQNEAQLDKSGLPSDRFFAERPEGSVSTLKIQRTQQEDSAVYLCASSSSGGLNNEQFFGPGTRLTVL.

The rearrangement joins TRBV18 to TRBJ2-5; D remains unclear. The CDR3 loop spans 16 amino acids. Germline CDR1 KGHSH, CDR2 LQKENI. The V end was cut by 6 bases, the J end by 1 base, with 18 bases between. CDR3 protein: CASSHNVATSQETQYF. The CDR3 DNA is TGTGCCAGCTCGCATAATGTCGCCACAAGCCAAGAGACCCAGTACTTC.

The rearrangement uses TRBV11-3 and TRBJ1-2; possible D gene TRBD1, 6 bases. Germline V gene sequence: CDR1 SGHNT, CDR2 YENEEA. V lost 0 bases to trimming and J lost 2 bases, with 13 bases between them. There are 16 residues in the CDR3. CDR3: CASSLDRQGRNYGYTF. In DNA form, the CDR3 reads TGTGCCAGCAGCTTAGATCGGCAGGGGCGAAACTATGGCTACACCTTC.

The rearrangement links TRBV4-1 to TRBJ1-6; D gene ambiguous. This CDR3 has 15 amino acids. CDR1 and CDR2 (germline): MGHRA, YSYEKL. Trimming took off 2 bases at V and 9 bases at J, with 14 bases between the two ends. CDR3 bases: TGCGCCAGCAGCCAATCTCTTCTTGGAGGTTCACCCCTCCACTTT. It codes for CASSQSLLGGSPLHF.

The chain links TRBV29-1 to TRBJ2-1; TRBD2 matches 8 bases. In germline, CDR1 is SQVTM, CDR2 ANQGSEA. This CDR3 has 11 residues. After removal of 0 bases from V and 13 bases from J, the junction contained 2 bases not matched to a gene. The CDR3 bases are TGCAGCGTTGAAGAGCGGGGGGCTCAGTTCTTC. Protein: CSVEERGAQFF.

This clone was detected only once. This rearrangement joins TRBV10-2 to TRBJ2-5; D perhaps matches TRBD2 (6 bases). CDR1 and CDR2 (germline): WSHSY, SAAADI. CDR3 size: 14 residues. With 4 bases removed from V and 7 bases from J, the gap between germline ends came to 16 bases. The CDR3 spells CASSVSPPGGTQYF. The CDR3, as DNA: TGCGCCAGCAGTGTCTCCCCCCCCGGGGGGACCCAGTACTTC.